This T cell receptor beta chain was sequenced during a study of response to subunit inactivated influenza vaccine (dated by TCRdb to the late 2010s). The study in broad terms: To follow how T cells responded to a trivalent subunit inactivated influenza vaccine, the researchers relied on deep quantitative profiling of the T cell receptor repertoire.

Concerning this clonotype itself: Its antigen is not yet known. Base quality data are lacking; no much larger clone is found one base away.

In the germline V gene, CDR1 corresponds to LGHNA and CDR2 to YNFKEQ. V loses 0 bases of germline sequence and J loses 10 bases, and the interval between the two ends is 12 bases. The CDR3 runs 13 amino acids, cysteine and phenylalanine included. Just CDR3 DNA is preserved here, 39 bases in frame from base 1. Library prep was done by RT-PCR. Instrument used: Illumina HiSeq 2500. TCRdb reprocessing: public reads trimmed at Q25 with fastp, clones called with MiXCR, in-frame beta chains kept. Each entry merges the rows of one CDR3 protein and shows their most common DNA and genes. The sample table records some 500,000 distinct CDR3 sequences; 16% of these occur just once. The ten largest clones capture approximately 3% of the sample. Broader findings and caveats from the paper: It was suggested by the authors that each seasonal influenza vaccination may recruit only a limited number of new T cells.

Recombination joined TRBV4-2 with TRBJ1-2, with the D segment identity uncertain. The source of this sequence is a man aged 45-69 years who received an inactivated influenza vaccine. Donor details come from another sample of the same person, matched by shared clones. The source was CD4+ T cells sorted from PBMCs, collected about 23 months after vaccination. This receptor has the CDR3 CASSQDFGQAYTF. The DNA sequence is as follows: TGTGCCAGCAGCCAAGATTTTGGGCAGGCCTACACCTTC.